Each of the 15 T cell receptor beta chains below was sequenced from the same sample in a study of blood T cell repertoires in COVID-19. Profiling relied on immunoSEQ multiplex PCR, and the TCRdb table lists in-frame clones only, not all of them. This table holds about 200,000 clones, more than 75% found once. Sequencing input: PBMCs or T cells enriched from blood (not recorded which). These receptors originate from a woman aged 45-65 years with acute COVID-19.

This sequence joins TRBV14 and TRBJ2-5; 7 bases line up with TRBD1. The CDR3 has 17 amino acids. Germline trimming cut 5 bases from V and 2 bases from J; bases unmatched to any gene: 14. Germline-derived CDR1 and CDR2 are SGHDN and FVKESK. CDR3 nucleotides: TGTGCCAGCAGCTCGACAGGGTCCATGGCCACTCAAGAGACCCAGTACTTC. The encoded protein is CASSSTGSMATQETQYF.

The chain is built from TRBV4-2 and TRBJ1-2, with 10 bases aligning to TRBD1. V shed 1 base, J shed 6 bases, and the junction held 11 bases outside the gene matches. This CDR3 has 17 amino acids. Germline V gives CDR1 LGHNA, CDR2 YNFKEQ. CDR3 sequence: CASSQGPLGTGDDGYTF. DNA for the CDR3: TGTGCCAGCAGCCAAGGCCCCTTAGGGACAGGGGACGATGGCTACACCTTC.

In its sample, this clone was seen a few times. CDR3 amino acids: CASSLTRAGNQPQHF. As DNA, the CDR3 is TGTGCCAGCAGTTTAACCAGGGCTGGCAATCAGCCCCAGCATTTT. The rearrangement joins TRBV27 to TRBJ1-5, with D perhaps matching TRBD1 (5 bases). The V and J ends lost 2 bases and 2 bases respectively, with 10 bases between them. The germline V gene has CDR1 MNHEY and CDR2 SMNVEV (reference sequence). The CDR3 has 15 residues.

The chain is built from TRBV6-6 and TRBJ2-1; 8 bases are a match to TRBD1. J was trimmed by 1 base and V by 6 bases; bases with no gene match: 8. The CDR3 runs 16 residues. CDR1 is MNHNY and CDR2 is SVGAGI in the germline V gene (reference sequence). CDR3 region: CASRPDRGWSYNEQFF. Written as DNA, the CDR3 is TGTGCCAGCAGACCAGACAGGGGTTGGTCCTACAATGAGCAGTTCTTC.

The CDR3 DNA follows: TGCGCCAGCAGCAGAGGGACTAGCGGAAACACAGATACGCAGTATTTT. Its translation is CASSRGTSGNTDTQYF. The chain is built from TRBV5-1 and TRBJ2-3; 11 bases fit TRBD2. The CDR3 loop spans 16 amino acids. The germline CDR1 and CDR2 sequences are SGHRS and YFSETQ. V was clipped by 4 bases and J by 2 bases; unmatched bases: 6.

This chain links TRBV4-1 with TRBJ1-6; 9 bases match TRBD1. This CDR3 spans 16 amino acids. The V segment lost 3 bases and the J segment 6 bases; nucleotides outside the gene matches: 6. Germline loops: CDR1 MGHRA, CDR2 YSYEKL. The CDR3 nucleotides are TGCGCCAGCAGCCAGCCGACAGGGGGAGCTAATTCACCCCTCCACTTT. Protein sequence: CASSQPTGGANSPLHF.

This chain joins TRBV27 and TRBJ1-6; D is uncertain. The CDR3 extends over 18 amino acids. V lost 2 bases and J lost 0, with 14 bases in between. From germline, CDR1 is MNHEY and CDR2 SMNVEV (reference sequence). CDR3 DNA sequence: TGTGCCAGCAGTTTAAAAGGGAGCAGGTTCTCCTATAATTCACCCCTCCACTTT. It encodes CASSLKGSRFSYNSPLHF.

The genes are TRBV7-9 and TRBJ2-1, with D maybe TRBD1 (6 bases). This CDR3 contains 14 residues. The V and J ends lost 1 base and 7 bases respectively, with 11 bases between them. The germline V gene has CDR1 SEHNR and CDR2 FQNEAQ (reference sequence). The CDR3 sequence is CASSLVTGLNEQFF. DNA of the CDR3: TGTGCCAGCAGCTTAGTTACAGGGTTGAATGAGCAGTTCTTC.

The chain couples TRBV13 to TRBJ2-7; 9 bases agree with TRBD2. The CDR3 contains 15 residues. Germline trimming cut 7 bases from V and 0 bases from J; bases unmatched to any gene: 7. Germline loops: CDR1 PRHDT, CDR2 FYEKMQ (reference sequence). CDR3 residues: CASTKRGDLSYEQYV. As DNA, the CDR3 is TGTGCCAGCACCAAGCGGGGGGATCTCTCCTACGAGCAGTACGTC.

The rearrangement uses TRBV2 and TRBJ1-2; D perhaps matches TRBD1 (6 bases). Germline V CDR1 and CDR2: SNHLY, FYNNEI. This CDR3 is 16 amino acids long. Trimming took off 6 bases at V and 2 bases at J, with 19 bases between the two ends. The CDR3 reads CASSPPPQGINYGYTF. Here the CDR3 DNA reads TGTGCCAGCAGCCCTCCACCACAGGGTATAAACTATGGCTACACCTTC.

This chain joins TRBV7-9 and TRBJ1-4; D ambiguous. The V gene's germline CDR1 is SEHNR and CDR2 FQNEAQ (reference sequence). This CDR3 has 14 residues. V was trimmed by 3 bases and J by 0 bases, leaving 5 bases between them. Here the CDR3 DNA reads TGTGCCAGCAGCTTTTCTGCAACTAATGAAAAACTGTTTTTT. Its protein product is CASSFSATNEKLFF. The full variable domain, in which reference TRBV7-9 and TRBJ1-4 provide the parts outside the CDR3, is DTGVSQNPRHKITKRGQNVTFRCDPISEHNRLYWYRQTLGQGPEFLTYFQNEAQLEKSRLLSDRFSAERPKGSFSTLEIQRTEQGDSAMYLCASSFSATNEKLFFGSGTQLSVL.

The CDR3 sequence is CASSLSGKETQYF. CDR3 sequence (DNA): TGTGCCAGCAGTTTAAGCGGAAAAGAGACCCAGTACTTC. This chain uses TRBV12-3 or TRBV12-4 with TRBJ2-5; tentative D call: TRBD2 (5 bases). Between the trimmed V and J ends, which lost 2 bases and 3 bases, there was a span of 7 bases. CDR3 length: 13 residues.

This clone showed up just a few times. CDR3 coding DNA: TGTGCCAGTCGGACAGGGGACTATAGCAATCAGCCCCAGCATTTT. This codes for CASRTGDYSNQPQHF. The chain employs TRBV19 and TRBJ1-5; 9 positions match TRBD1. The CDR3 is 15 amino acids. The V gene end was trimmed by 8 bases and the J gene end by 0 bases; junction bases not matched to a gene: 5. The germline CDR1 and CDR2 sequences are LNHDA and SQIVND (reference sequence).

The chain links TRBV10-1 to TRBJ1-2; the D is unclear. Trimming shortened V by 0 bases and J by 9 bases, and 11 bases separated the two germline ends. CDR1 WNHNN and CDR2 SYGVQD come from the germline V gene (reference sequence). This CDR3 has 13 amino acids. The CDR3, as DNA: TGCGCCAGCAGTGAGTCGGGCAGGCCAAGCTACACCTTC. Translated: CASSESGRPSYTF.

In its sample, this clone was seen a few times. This chain joins TRBV7-2 and TRBJ1-2; D is possibly TRBD1 (6 bases). The CDR3 spans 13 residues. Germline V gives CDR1 SGHTA, CDR2 FQGNSA. V was shortened by 5 bases and J by 6 bases, with 13 bases between the two germline ends. The CDR3 DNA is TGTGCCAGCAGCCCCCGACAGGTTCATGGCTACACCTTC. This translates into CASSPRQVHGYTF.